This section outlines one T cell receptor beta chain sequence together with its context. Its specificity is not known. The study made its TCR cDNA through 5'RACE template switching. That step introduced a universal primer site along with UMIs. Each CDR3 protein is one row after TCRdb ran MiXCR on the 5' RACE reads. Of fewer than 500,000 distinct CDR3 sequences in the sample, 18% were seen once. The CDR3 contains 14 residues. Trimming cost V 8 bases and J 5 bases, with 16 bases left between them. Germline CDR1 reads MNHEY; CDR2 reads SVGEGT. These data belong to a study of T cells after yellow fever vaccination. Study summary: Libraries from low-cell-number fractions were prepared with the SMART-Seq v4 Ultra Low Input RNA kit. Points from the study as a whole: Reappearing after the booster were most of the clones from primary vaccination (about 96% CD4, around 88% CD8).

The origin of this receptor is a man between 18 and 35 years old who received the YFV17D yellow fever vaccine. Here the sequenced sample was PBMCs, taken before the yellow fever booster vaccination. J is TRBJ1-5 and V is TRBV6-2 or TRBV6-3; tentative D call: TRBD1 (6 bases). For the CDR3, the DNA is TGTGCCAGCGGCTACAGGGTTTACGATCAGCCCCAGCATTTT. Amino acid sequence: CASGYRVYDQPQHF.